This TCR beta chain was captured in a study of post-analysis software for immune sequencing data. Study-level background: The courses of disease that were included comprised relapsing-remitting, secondary progressive and progressive-relapsing multiple sclerosis. Study observations and caveats: By F measure, samples from a shared preparation batch strongly co-clustered. Controls significantly exceeded multiple sclerosis patients in normalized Chao1 diversity. Relative to controls, patients had five TRBV segments at higher frequency, with TRBV5-6, TRBV5-1 and TRBV20-1 among these.

The CDR3 is 16 amino acids. Unmatched junction bases numbered 8, after V lost 5 bases and J lost 3 bases. The germline V gene has CDR1 MNHEY and CDR2 SVGAGI. On this clonotype itself: Its target is not known.

Each TCR beta cDNA library carried unique molecular identifiers. Input of roughly 0.9 to 11 million T cells yielded 500,000 to 650,000 cDNA molecules. MiXCR, applied by TCRdb to the PCR reads, yields one record per CDR3 protein. The data show hundreds of thousands of distinct CDR3 sequences, with just under 30% seen just once and around 0.56% held by the top ten. The chain couples TRBV6-5 to TRBJ2-4; TRBD1 matches at 9 bases. The clonotype was recovered from a girl aged 10 to 17 with multiple sclerosis. The specimen sequenced was blood. The CDR3 sequence: CASSDYRGLVKNIQYF. The DNA of the CDR3 is TGTGCCAGCAGTGACTACAGGGGGCTCGTCAAAAACATTCAGTACTTC.